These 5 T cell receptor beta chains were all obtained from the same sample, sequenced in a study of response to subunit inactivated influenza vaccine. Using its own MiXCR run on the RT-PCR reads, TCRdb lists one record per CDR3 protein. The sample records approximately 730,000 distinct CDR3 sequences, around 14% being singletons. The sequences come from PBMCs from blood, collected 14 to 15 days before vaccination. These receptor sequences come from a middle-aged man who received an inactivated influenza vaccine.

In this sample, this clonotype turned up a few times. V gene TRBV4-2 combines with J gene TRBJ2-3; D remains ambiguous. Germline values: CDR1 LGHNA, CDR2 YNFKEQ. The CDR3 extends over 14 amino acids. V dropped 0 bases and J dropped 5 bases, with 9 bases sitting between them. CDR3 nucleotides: TGTGCCAGCAGCCAAGATCCAGCCAAAGATACGCAGTATTTT. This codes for CASSQDPAKDTQYF.

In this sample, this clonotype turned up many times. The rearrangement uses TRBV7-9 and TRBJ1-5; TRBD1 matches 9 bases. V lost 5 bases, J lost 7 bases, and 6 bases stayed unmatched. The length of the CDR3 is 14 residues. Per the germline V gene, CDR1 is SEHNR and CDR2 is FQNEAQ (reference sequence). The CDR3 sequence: CASSMGQGVQPQHF. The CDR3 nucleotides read TGTGCCAGCAGCATGGGACAGGGTGTACAGCCCCAGCATTTT.

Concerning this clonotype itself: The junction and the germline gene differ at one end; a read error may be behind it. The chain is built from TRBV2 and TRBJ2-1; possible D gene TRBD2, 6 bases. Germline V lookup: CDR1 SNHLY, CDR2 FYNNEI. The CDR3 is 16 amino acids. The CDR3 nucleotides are TGTGCCAGCAGTGAAGTGTCTAGCGACCCCTACAATAAGCAGTTCTTC. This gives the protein CASSEVSSDPYNKQFF.

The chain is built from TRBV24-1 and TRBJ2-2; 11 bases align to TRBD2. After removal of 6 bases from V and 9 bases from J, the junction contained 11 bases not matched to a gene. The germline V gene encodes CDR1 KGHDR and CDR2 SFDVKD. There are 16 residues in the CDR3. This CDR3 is CATSQPRLAGTRELFF. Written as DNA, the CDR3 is TGTGCCACCAGTCAACCGAGACTAGCGGGGACGAGGGAGCTGTTTTTT.

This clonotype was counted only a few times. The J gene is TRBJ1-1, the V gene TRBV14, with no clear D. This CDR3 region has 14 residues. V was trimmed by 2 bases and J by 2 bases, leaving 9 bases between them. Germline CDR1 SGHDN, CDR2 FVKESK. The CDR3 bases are TGTGCCAGCAGCCAACTGGGGAGAAACACTGAAGCTTTCTTT. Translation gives CASSQLGRNTEAFF.